The clone carrying this TCR beta chain was picked up one time. This specimen belongs to a study of blood T cell repertoires in COVID-19. Study overall: Sample material is recorded as cDNA or gDNA derived from T cells, B-cell-depleted T cells, or PBMCs.

The CDR3 is made up of 15 amino acids. Germline CDR1 and CDR2: MDHEN and SYDVKM. V shed 4 bases and J shed 1 base, with 12 bases lying between them. One Seattle source followed patients from active infection through their disease course. Authors' data handling: Nucleated cell counts were estimated from reference gene primer amplification. Method: immunoSEQ multiplex PCR; TCRdb's copy keeps in-frame clones and lacks some. The V and J calls and clone size were taken over from that table, and D and trimming were inferred from the DNA. The table has 150,000 to 200,000 clones, roughly 82% seen once. This rearrangement joins TRBV28 to TRBJ2-3; D gene ambiguous. The receptor's source is a woman aged 55-75 years with COVID-19, enrolled during active disease. The sequenced sample consisted of peripheral blood. The CDR3 bases are TGTGCCAGCAGTTCACTCCGGGTGGGCACAGATACGCAGTATTTT. Its translation: CASSSLRVGTDTQYF.